This T cell receptor (beta chain) was documented in a study of T cells after posttransplantation cyclophosphamide. This CDR3 has 14 residues. V lost 1 base and J lost 5, with 8 bases in between. Germline assignment: CDR1 SEHNR and CDR2 FQNEAQ (reference sequence). General observations from the study: Skin or GI-infiltrating T cells shared few TRB sequences with blood. Later blood repertoires were often dominated by clones from the donor CD8+ memory compartment. Recipient CMV seropositivity and CMV reactivation strongly tracked TRB clonality.

Sequencing was performed with immunoSEQ multiplex PCR; in TCRdb, only in-frame clones are kept and a portion is missing. Found here are about 12,000 clones, no singletons; the ten largest cover approximately 7%. This clone was picked up a small number of times. Its target is not known. Sample: PBMCs. The V gene is TRBV7-9, the J gene TRBJ2-2, with TRBD1 as a possible D gene (5 bases). The receptor was isolated from a woman aged 35 to 49 in good health, CMV-negative, and a related stem cell transplant donor. CDR3 bases: TGTGCCAGCAGCTTAGACCAGGGTACCGGGGAGCTGTTTTTT. This codes for CASSLDQGTGELFF.